This T cell receptor beta chain is drawn from a study of blood T cells in healthy people across ages. A sample-barcoded 5' primer and a J-beta primer mix were used in a second PCR of about 7 to 12 cycles. A tag from a template-switch adaptor with 12 random nucleotides marked each cDNA molecule. TCRdb processed the 5' RACE reads anew with MiXCR; each CDR3 protein has one entry. The sample consists of around 800,000 distinct CDR3 sequences, around 25% of them appearing once. It was 9.5 to 10 milliliters of peripheral blood that were drawn from each donor. The CDR3 sequence is 16 residues long. V was shortened by 0 bases and J by 5 bases, with 13 bases between the two germline ends. CDR1 and CDR2 (germline): KGHDR, SFDVKD. The same sample was also used in a study of T cells of mothers and their children.

The source is a boy aged 5-17 years in good health. The specimen was blood. The rearrangement uses TRBV24-1 and TRBJ2-1, with D possibly TRBD2 on 5 matching bases. CDR3 sequence (DNA): TGTGCCACCAGTGATTTGGGCGGGCCCCTTGACAATGAGCAGTTCTTC. Protein product: CATSDLGGPLDNEQFF.